These T cell receptor beta chains were read from a single sample in a study of T cells after yellow fever vaccination. TCRdb analysed the 5' RACE reads with MiXCR anew, one entry per CDR3 protein. The data show about 340,000 distinct CDR3 sequences, with roughly an eighth seen just once and 3.2% held by the top ten. The starting material was CD4+ T cells sorted from PBMCs, obtained 15 days after the yellow fever booster vaccination. All receptors derive from a man aged 18 to 30 who received the YFV17D yellow fever vaccine. Each CDR3 is given with its conserved first and last residue. D genes are given only for firm matches. Clone sizes are given selectively: once, few, many, or a class where the clone is expanded.

d_call clone_size j_call v_call cdr3_nt cdr3_aa
NA NA TRBJ1-2 TRBV6-1 TGTGCCAGCAGTGCATGGGGGGCGGGCGGCTACACCTTC CASSAWGAGGYTF
NA NA TRBJ1-1 TRBV7-9 TGTGCCAGCAGCTCACTCGGGACGGTAGCTTTCTTT CASSSLGTVAFF
NA few TRBJ1-5 TRBV24-1 TGTGCCACCAGTGATTTCCAGGGCAATCAGCCCCAGCATTTT CATSDFQGNQPQHF
NA NA TRBJ1-6 TRBV7-2 TGTGCCAGCAGCACCTCGACAGGCTTGAATTCACCCCTCCACTTT CASSTSTGLNSPLHF
TRBD2 many TRBJ2-5 TRBV4-3 TGCGCCAGCAGCCCGGGACTAGCGGGGGGGAGAGCGCAAGAGACCCAGTACTTC CASSPGLAGGRAQETQYF
TRBD1 NA TRBJ1-1 TRBV18 TGTGCCAGCTCACCATCAATCGGGACAGCGAACACTGAAGCTTTCTTT CASSPSIGTANTEAFF
NA NA TRBJ1-5 TRBV12-3/TRBV12-4 TGTGCCAGCAGTTTAACAGGCCATAGCAATCAGCCCCAGCATTTT CASSLTGHSNQPQHF
TRBD2 NA TRBJ2-3 TRBV11-3 TGTGCCAGCAGCTCCGGGGGGGGACTGAGCACAGATACGCAGTATTTT CASSSGGGLSTDTQYF
NA few TRBJ1-1 TRBV6-5 TGTGCCAGCAGTTACTCGATGGGTCCTGGAGGGACTGAAGCTTTCTTT CASSYSMGPGGTEAFF
NA NA TRBJ1-2 TRBV5-1 TGCGCCAGCAGCTCCACTCGGACCGTTGACTATGGCTACACCTTC CASSSTRTVDYGYTF
TRBD1 many TRBJ2-1 TRBV7-8 TGTGCCAGCAGCTTTGACAGGGGGTTTAGTGAGCAGTTCTTC CASSFDRGFSEQFF
NA NA TRBJ1-6 TRBV5-1 TGCGCCAGCAGCTTAGAGACGGGGAATTCACCCCTCCACTTT CASSLETGNSPLHF
TRBD1 NA TRBJ1-2 TRBV5-4 TGTGCCAGCAGCTTGAAAACAGGGGGCCGTGGCTACACCTTC CASSLKTGGRGYTF
NA few TRBJ2-3 TRBV19 TGTGCCAGTCGAACACAATTTAGTACAGATACGCAGTATTTT CASRTQFSTDTQYF
NA NA TRBJ2-3 TRBV2 TGTGCCAGCAGTGACCGTTCAGGAATGGATACGCAGTATTTT CASSDRSGMDTQYF
TRBD2 NA TRBJ2-1 TRBV5-1 TGCGCCAGCAGCTTGGCGGTAGCGGGGGTCAATGAGCAGTTCTTC CASSLAVAGVNEQFF
NA NA TRBJ1-5 TRBV6-6 TGTGCCAGCATATCCTCCGGGAGCAATCAGCCCCAGCATTTT CASISSGSNQPQHF
NA NA TRBJ2-1 TRBV6-5 TGTGCCAGCAGTTACGAGATTTGGTCCAATGAGCAGTTCTTC CASSYEIWSNEQFF
NA few TRBJ1-2 TRBV5-1 TGCGCCAGCAGCTGGGCCTCAGGGGAACTGGACTATGGCTACACCTTC CASSWASGELDYGYTF
TRBD1 NA TRBJ1-2 TRBV27 TGTGCCAGCAGTTTTAGGACAGGGATAGGAGGCTACACCTTC CASSFRTGIGGYTF
TRBD1 few TRBJ2-3 TRBV29-1 TGCAGCGCAACCAGCAGGGGGCCCACAGATACGCAGTATTTT CSATSRGPTDTQYF
NA many TRBJ1-1 TRBV3-1 TGTGCCAGCAGCCAACGCCAGAACACTGAAGCTTTCTTT CASSQRQNTEAFF
NA few TRBJ2-4 TRBV12-3/TRBV12-4 TGTGCCAGCAGTTTAGGCCCCCCGAACATTCAGTACTTC CASSLGPPNIQYF
NA few TRBJ1-1 TRBV6-5 TGTGCCAGCAGTTACTCTCCGGGGGCGGGGAGAACTGAAGCTTTCTTT CASSYSPGAGRTEAFF
TRBD1 NA TRBJ2-3 TRBV4-1 TGCGCCAGCAGCCAAGCACCAGGGACAGCCAGGACAGATACGCAGTATTTT CASSQAPGTARTDTQYF
NA NA TRBJ2-7 TRBV9 TGTGCCAGCAGCGCCCTCCCTCTGGGCGACGAGCAGTACTTC CASSALPLGDEQYF
NA few TRBJ1-1 TRBV3-1 TGTGCCAGCAGTCGTACTACAGGGTTCGCTGAAGCTTTCTTT CASSRTTGFAEAFF
NA NA TRBJ2-5 TRBV4-3 TGCGCCAGCAGCCGGTCCGGGGGTCCCAGAGAGACCCAGTACTTC CASSRSGGPRETQYF
TRBD2 NA TRBJ2-1 TRBV5-1 TGCGCCAGCAGCTTGAGCCTAGCGGGGGACCCATACAATGAGCAGTTCTTC CASSLSLAGDPYNEQFF
NA few TRBJ1-1 TRBV20-1 TGCAGTGCTAGAGATCCGGGGCGGGGGAACACTGAAGCTTTCTTT CSARDPGRGNTEAFF
NA many TRBJ2-1 TRBV5-1 TGCGCCAGCAGTCTCTGGGGGGAATCCTACAATGAGCAGTTCTTC CASSLWGESYNEQFF
NA few TRBJ2-7 TRBV5-5 TGTGCCAGCAGCCTAGGGACACGCGTTTCCTACGAGCAGTACTTC CASSLGTRVSYEQYF
NA few TRBJ1-5 TRBV7-2 TGTGCCAGCAGCTTAGCGCACAGCAATCAGCCCCAGCATTTT CASSLAHSNQPQHF
NA NA TRBJ1-5 TRBV12-3/TRBV12-4 TGTGCCAGCAGTTTCGCGGAGCCAGGGCAGCCCCAGCATTTT CASSFAEPGQPQHF
NA many TRBJ1-1 TRBV9 TGTGCCAGCAGCGTCACACCGAACACTGAAGCTTTCTTT CASSVTPNTEAFF
NA few TRBJ2-6 TRBV4-3 TGCGCCAGCAGCCTCGCCTTGCCACACAGCTCTGGGGCCAACGTCCTGACTTTC CASSLALPHSSGANVLTF
TRBD1 few TRBJ2-4 TRBV29-1 TGCAGCGCCTGGACAGGAACCAAAAACATTCAGTACTTC CSAWTGTKNIQYF
NA NA TRBJ1-2 TRBV19 TGTGCCAGTAGCCCGGGGGCCTGGAATGGCTACACCTTC CASSPGAWNGYTF
NA NA TRBJ2-7 TRBV7-2 TGTGCCAGCACCAGGGACCCCACATCCTACGAGCAGTACTTC CASTRDPTSYEQYF
TRBD1 many TRBJ1-4 TRBV5-1 TGCGCCAGCAGCTTCGAGGGACAGGGGCGGGAAAAACTGTTTTTT CASSFEGQGREKLFF
NA few TRBJ1-1 TRBV7-2 TGTGCCAGCAGCTTAGCGGGGGCAGAGAGTGAAGCTTTCTTT CASSLAGAESEAFF
TRBD1 NA TRBJ2-2 TRBV18 TGTGCCAGCTCACCCCCGGGACAGGGGGCGCGTACCGGGGAGCTGTTTTTT CASSPPGQGARTGELFF